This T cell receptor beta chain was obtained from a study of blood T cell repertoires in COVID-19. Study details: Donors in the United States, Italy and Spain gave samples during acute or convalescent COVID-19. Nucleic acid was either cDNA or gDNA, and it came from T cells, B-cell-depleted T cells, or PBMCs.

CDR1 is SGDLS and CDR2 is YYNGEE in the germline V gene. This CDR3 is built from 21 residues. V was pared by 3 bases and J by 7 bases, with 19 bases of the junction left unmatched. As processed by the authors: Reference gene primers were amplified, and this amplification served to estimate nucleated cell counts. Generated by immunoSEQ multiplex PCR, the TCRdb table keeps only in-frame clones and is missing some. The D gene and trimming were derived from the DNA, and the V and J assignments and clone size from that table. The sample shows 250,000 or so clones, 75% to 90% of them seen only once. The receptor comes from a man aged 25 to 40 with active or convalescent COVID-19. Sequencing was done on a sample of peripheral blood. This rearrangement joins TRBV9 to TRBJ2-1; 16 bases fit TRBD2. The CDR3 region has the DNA TGTGCCAGCAGCGCCCCCCCTTCGGGACTAGCGGGGGGGCAAGGGAGGAATGAGCAGTTCTTC. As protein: CASSAPPSGLAGGQGRNEQFF.